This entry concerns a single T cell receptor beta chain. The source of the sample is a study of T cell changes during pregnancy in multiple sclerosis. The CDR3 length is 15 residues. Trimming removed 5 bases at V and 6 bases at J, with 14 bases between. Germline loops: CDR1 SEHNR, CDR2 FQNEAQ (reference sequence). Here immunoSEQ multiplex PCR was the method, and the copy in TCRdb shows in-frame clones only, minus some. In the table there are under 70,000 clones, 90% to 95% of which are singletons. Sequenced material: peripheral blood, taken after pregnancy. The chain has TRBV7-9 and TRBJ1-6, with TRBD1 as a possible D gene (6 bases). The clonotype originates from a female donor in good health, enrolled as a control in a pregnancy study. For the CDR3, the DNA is TGTGCCAGCAGCCGATCACAGGGTCCTAATTCACCCCTCCACTTT. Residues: CASSRSQGPNSPLHF.